The present TCR beta chain was sequenced within a study of shared clonotypes between healthy human individuals. Across several immunoSEQ plates, the genomic DNA of each subset was split evenly. The data were produced by immunoSEQ multiplex PCR, yet TCRdb's version contains in-frame clones alone and is incomplete. Of roughly 2 million clones in the sample, 95% were seen once. This CDR3 comprises 13 residues. Trimming stripped 5 bases from V and 7 bases from J, with 12 bases between. Germline CDR1 MDHEN, CDR2 SYDVKM. Overall study results and limits: The small donor group covered limited genetic and exposure diversity.

Worth noting for this clone: As yet, its antigen is unknown.

The specimen sequenced was naive CD4+ T cells sorted from blood. Subset specified: CD45RA+ positively selected. This chain uses TRBV28 with TRBJ1-5; no firm D call. The source is a man in his late teens or twenties in good health. The CDR3 here is CASSPPGKQPQHF. Written as DNA, the CDR3 is TGTGCCAGCAGTCCCCCCGGAAAGCAGCCCCAGCATTTT.